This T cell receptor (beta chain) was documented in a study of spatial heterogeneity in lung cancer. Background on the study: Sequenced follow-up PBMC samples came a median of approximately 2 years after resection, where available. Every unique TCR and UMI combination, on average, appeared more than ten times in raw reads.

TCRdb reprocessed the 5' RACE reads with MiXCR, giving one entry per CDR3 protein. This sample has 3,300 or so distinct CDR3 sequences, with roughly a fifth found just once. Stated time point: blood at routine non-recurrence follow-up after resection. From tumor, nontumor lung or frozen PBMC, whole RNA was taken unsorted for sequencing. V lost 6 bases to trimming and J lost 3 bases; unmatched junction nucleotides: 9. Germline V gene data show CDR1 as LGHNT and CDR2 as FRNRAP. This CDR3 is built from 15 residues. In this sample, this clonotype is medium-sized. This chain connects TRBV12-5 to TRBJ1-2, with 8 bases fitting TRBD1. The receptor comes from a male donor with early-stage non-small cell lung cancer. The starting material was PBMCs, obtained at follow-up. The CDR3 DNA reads TGTGCTAGTGGCCCTCCCTTACAGGGGGACTATGGCTACACCTTC. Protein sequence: CASGPPLQGDYGYTF.